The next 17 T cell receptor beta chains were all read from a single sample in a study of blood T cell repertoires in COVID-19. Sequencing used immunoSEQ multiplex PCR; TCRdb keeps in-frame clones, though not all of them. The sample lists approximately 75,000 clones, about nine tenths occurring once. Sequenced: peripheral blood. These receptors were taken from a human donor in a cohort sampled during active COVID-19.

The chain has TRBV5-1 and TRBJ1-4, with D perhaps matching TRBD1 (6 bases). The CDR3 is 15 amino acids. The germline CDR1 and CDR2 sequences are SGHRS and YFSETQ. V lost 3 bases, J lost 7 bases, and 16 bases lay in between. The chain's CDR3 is CASSWLQGRAEKLFF. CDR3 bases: TGCGCCAGCAGCTGGCTACAGGGACGAGCTGAAAAACTGTTTTTT.

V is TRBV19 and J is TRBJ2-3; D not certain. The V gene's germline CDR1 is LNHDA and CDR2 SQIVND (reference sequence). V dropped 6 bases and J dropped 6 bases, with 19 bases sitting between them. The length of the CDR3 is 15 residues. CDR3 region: CASSLVGAPSDTQYF. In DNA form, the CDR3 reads TGTGCCAGTAGCCTGGTCGGAGCGCCCTCGGATACGCAGTATTTT.

CDR3 in DNA: TGTGCCAGCAGCTTCCCTTTTGGGGGAGGGAGAGAGACCCAGTACTTC. It encodes CASSFPFGGGRETQYF. The rearrangement joins TRBV7-2 to TRBJ2-5; 7 nucleotides agree with TRBD2. The CDR3 is 16 amino acids. With V trimmed by 3 bases and J by 4 bases, 11 bases remained unmatched. CDR1 is SGHTA, CDR2 FQGNSA, per germline.

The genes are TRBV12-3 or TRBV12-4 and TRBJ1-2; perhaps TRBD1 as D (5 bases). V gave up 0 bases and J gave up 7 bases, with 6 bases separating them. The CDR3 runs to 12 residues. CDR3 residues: CASSLAQGGYTF. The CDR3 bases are TGTGCCAGCAGTTTAGCGCAGGGTGGCTACACCTTC.

This CDR3 is CATSVFDRGRETQYF. The CDR3 region has the DNA TGTGCCACCAGTGTCTTCGACAGGGGGCGAGAGACCCAGTACTTC. This chain links TRBV24-1 with TRBJ2-5, with 10 bases matching TRBD1. The CDR3 loop spans 15 amino acids. Trimming removed 5 bases from V and 4 bases from J; junction bases left unmatched: 6. Germline V gene lookup returns CDR1 KGHDR and CDR2 SFDVKD.

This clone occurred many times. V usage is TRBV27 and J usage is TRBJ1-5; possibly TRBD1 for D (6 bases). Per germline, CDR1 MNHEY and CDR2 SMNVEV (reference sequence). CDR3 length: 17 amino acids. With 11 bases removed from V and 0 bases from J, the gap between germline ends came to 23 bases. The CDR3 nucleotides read TGTGCCGGTAGGACAGCTTTACCGACCTATAGCAATCAGCCCCAGCATTTT. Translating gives CAGRTALPTYSNQPQHF.

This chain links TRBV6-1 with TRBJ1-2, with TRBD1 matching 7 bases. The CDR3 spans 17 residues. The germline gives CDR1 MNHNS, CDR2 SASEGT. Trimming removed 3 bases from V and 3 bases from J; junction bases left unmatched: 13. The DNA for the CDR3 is TGTGCCAGCAGTGAGATGGGGTTAGGGGGCTTGGACTATGGCTACACCTTC. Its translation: CASSEMGLGGLDYGYTF.

CDR3 residues: CASSVGGRTPDNEQFF. CDR3 DNA sequence: TGTGCCAGCAGCGTAGGAGGGCGGACTCCGGACAATGAGCAGTTCTTC. The gene calls are TRBV9 and TRBJ2-1; D might be TRBD2 (5 bases). Trimming stripped 0 bases from V and 5 bases from J, with 15 bases between. Germline V lookup: CDR1 SGDLS, CDR2 YYNGEE. CDR3 length: 16 amino acids. Filled out from reference TRBV9 and TRBJ2-1, the complete variable domain reads DSGVTQTPKHLITATGQRVTLRCSPRSGDLSVYWYQQSLDQGLQFLIQYYNGEERAKGNILERFSAQQFPDLHSELNLSSLELGDSALYFCASSVGGRTPDNEQFFGPGTRLTVL.

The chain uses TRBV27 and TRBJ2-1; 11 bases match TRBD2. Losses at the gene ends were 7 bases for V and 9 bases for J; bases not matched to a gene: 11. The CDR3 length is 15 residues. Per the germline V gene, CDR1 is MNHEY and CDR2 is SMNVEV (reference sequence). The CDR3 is CASKIPGTSGLEQFF. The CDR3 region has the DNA TGTGCCAGCAAGATTCCCGGGACTAGCGGACTTGAGCAGTTCTTC.

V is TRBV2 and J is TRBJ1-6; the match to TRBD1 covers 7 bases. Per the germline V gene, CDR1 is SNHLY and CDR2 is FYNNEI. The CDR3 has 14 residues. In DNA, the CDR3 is TGTGCAAAGGCCCAGACAGGGTGGAATTCACCCCTCCACTTT. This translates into CAKAQTGWNSPLHF.

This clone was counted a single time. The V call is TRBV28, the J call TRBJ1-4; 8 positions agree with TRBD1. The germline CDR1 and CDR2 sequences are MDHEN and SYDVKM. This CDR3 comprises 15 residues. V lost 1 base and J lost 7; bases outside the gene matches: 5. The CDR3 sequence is CASSLSGGLTEKLFF. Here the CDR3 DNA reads TGTGCCAGCAGTTTATCAGGGGGCTTGACTGAAAAACTGTTTTTT.

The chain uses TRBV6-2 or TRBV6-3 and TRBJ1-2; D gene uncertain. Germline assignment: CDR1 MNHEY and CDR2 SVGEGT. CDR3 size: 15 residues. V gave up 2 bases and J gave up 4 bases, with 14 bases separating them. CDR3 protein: CASSYGQSGLYGYTF. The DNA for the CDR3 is TGTGCCAGCAGTTACGGGCAGTCCGGACTCTATGGCTACACCTTC.

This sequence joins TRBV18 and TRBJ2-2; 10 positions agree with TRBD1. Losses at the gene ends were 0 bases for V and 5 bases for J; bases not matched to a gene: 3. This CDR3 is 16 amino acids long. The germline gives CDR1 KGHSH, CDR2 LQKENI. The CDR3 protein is CASSPPGQGSTGELFF. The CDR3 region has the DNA TGTGCCAGCTCACCACCGGGACAGGGGTCAACCGGGGAGCTGTTTTTT.

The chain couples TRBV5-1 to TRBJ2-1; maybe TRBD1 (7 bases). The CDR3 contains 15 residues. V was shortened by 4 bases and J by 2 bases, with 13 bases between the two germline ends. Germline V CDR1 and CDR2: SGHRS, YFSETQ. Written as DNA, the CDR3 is TGCGCCAGCAGCGCAGGGGGGACCGCCTACAATGAGCAGTTCTTC. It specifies CASSAGGTAYNEQFF.

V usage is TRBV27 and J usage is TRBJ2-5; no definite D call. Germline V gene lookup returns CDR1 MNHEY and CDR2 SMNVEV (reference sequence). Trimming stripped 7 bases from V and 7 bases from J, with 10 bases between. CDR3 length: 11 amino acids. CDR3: CASTLGRTQYF. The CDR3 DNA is TGTGCCAGCACTCTGGGCCGGACCCAGTACTTC.

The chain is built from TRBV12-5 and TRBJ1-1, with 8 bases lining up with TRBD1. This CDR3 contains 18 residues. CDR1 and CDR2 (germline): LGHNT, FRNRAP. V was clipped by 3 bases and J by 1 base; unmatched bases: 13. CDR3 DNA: TGTGCTAGTGGTTTCTCGCCGGGACAGGTCTTAGGGAACACTGAAGCTTTCTTT. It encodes CASGFSPGQVLGNTEAFF.

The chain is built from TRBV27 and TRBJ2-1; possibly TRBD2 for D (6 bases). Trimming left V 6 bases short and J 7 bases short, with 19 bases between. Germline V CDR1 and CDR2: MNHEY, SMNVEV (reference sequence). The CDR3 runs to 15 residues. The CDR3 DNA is TGTGCCAGCAGCAGACCCTCCCCCGGGGGAAATGAGCAGTTCTTC. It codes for CASSRPSPGGNEQFF.